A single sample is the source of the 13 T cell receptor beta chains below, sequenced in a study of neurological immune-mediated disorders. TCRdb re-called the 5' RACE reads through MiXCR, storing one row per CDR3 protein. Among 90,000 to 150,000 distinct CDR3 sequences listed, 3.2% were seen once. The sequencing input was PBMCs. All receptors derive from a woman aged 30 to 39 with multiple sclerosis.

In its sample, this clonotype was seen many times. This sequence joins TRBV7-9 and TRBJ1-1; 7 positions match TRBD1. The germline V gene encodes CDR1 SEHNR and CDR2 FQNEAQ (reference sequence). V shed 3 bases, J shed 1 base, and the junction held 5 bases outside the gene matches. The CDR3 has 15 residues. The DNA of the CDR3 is TGTGCCAGCAGCTTGGGCAGGGGGACGAACACTGAAGCTTTCTTT. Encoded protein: CASSLGRGTNTEAFF.

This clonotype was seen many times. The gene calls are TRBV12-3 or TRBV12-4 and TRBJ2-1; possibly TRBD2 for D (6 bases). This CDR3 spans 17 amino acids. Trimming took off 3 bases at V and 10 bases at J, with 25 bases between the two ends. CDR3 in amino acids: CASSFPAWGLQIEEQFF. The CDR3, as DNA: TGTGCCAGCAGTTTCCCCGCCTGGGGACTTCAAATCGAGGAGCAGTTCTTC.

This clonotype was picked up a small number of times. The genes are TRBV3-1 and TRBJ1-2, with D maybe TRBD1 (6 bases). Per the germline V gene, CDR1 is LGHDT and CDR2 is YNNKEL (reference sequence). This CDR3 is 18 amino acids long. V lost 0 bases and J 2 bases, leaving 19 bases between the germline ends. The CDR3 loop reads CASSQDGTPSPPNYGYTF. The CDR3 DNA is TGTGCCAGCAGCCAAGACGGGACACCGAGTCCACCAAACTATGGCTACACCTTC.

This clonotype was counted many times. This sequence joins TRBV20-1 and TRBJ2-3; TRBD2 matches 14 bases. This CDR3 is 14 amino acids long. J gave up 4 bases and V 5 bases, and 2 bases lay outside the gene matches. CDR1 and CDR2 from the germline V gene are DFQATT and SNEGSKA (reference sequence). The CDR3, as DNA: TGCAGTGCTTTGACTAGCGGGAGGGCAGATACGCAGTATTTT. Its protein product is CSALTSGRADTQYF.

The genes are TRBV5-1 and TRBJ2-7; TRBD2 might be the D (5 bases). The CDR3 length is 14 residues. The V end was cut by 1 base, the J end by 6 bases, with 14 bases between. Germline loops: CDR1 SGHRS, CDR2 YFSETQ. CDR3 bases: TGCGCCAGCAGCTTGTCCGGGAAGAATCTCGAGCAGTACTTC. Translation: CASSLSGKNLEQYF.

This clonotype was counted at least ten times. The CDR3 sequence is CASSPFPRGAPYEQYF. The CDR3 DNA reads as TGTGCCAGCAGCCCCTTCCCCAGGGGAGCCCCCTACGAGCAGTACTTC. The V gene is TRBV7-2, the J gene TRBJ2-7; a possible D gene is TRBD1 (6 bases). Germline CDR1 is SGHTA and CDR2 is FQGNSA. CDR3 size: 16 residues. V shed 5 bases and J shed 2 bases, with 19 bases lying between them.

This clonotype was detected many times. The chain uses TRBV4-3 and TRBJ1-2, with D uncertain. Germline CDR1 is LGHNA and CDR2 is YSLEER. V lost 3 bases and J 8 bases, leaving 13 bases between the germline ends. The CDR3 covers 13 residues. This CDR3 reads CASSHLNGYGYTF. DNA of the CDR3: TGCGCCAGCAGCCACTTAAACGGTTACGGCTACACCTTC.

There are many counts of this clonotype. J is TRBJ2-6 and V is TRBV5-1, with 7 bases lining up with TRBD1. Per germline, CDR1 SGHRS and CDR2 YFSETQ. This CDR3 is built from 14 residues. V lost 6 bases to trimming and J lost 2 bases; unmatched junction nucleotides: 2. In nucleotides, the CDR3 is TGCGCCAGCACTGACAGGGCTGGGGCCAACGTCCTGACTTTC. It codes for CASTDRAGANVLTF.

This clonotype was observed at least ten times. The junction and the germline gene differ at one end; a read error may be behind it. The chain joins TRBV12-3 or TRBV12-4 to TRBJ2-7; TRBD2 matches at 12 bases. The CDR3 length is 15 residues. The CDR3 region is CASSLAGGPGYEQYF. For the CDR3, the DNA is TGTGCCAGCAGTCTAGCGGGAGGGCCGGGTTACGAGCAGTACTTC.

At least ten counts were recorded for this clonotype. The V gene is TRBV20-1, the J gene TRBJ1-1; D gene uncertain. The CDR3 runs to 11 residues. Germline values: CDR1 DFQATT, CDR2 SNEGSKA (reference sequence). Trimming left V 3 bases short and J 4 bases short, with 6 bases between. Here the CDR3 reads CSASFGTEAFF. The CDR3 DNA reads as TGCAGTGCTAGTTTCGGCACTGAAGCTTTCTTT.

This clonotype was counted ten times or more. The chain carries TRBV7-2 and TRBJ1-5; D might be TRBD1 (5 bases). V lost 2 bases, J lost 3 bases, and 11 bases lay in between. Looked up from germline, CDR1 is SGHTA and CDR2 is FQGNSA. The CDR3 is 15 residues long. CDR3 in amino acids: CASSLQGGLNQPQHF. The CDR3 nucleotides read TGTGCCAGCAGCTTACAGGGAGGCCTCAATCAGCCCCAGCATTTT.

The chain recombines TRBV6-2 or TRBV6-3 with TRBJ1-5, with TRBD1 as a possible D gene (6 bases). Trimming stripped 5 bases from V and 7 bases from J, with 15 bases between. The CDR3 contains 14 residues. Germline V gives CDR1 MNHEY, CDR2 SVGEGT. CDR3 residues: CASSSGTGGQPQHF. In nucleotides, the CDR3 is TGTGCCAGCAGTAGCGGGACGGGGGGCCAGCCCCAGCATTTT.

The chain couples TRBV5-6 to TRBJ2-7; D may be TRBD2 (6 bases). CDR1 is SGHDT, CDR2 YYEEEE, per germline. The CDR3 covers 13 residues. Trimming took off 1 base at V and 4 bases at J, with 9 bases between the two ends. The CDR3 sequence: CASSLMSGYEQYF. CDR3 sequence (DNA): TGTGCCAGCAGCTTGATGAGCGGGTACGAGCAGTACTTC. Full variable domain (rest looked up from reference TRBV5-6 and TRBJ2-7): DAGVTQSPTHLIKTRGQQVTLRCSPKSGHDTVSWYQQALGQGPQFIFQYYEEEERQRGNFPDRFSGHQFPNYSSELNVNALLLGDSALYLCASSLMSGYEQYFGPGTRLTVT.